This T cell receptor beta chain was profiled in a study of T-cell reconstitution after alpha-beta-depleted transplantation in children (TCRdb year 2016). Study-wide context: T-cell immune reconstitution after TCRalphabeta/CD19-depleted allogeneic hematopoietic cell transplantation in children was quantitatively tracked in the study by means of TCR repertoire profiling.

The junction carries 11 bases between V and J, which are trimmed by 4 bases and 7 bases respectively. The germline V gene supplies CDR1 SGHRS and CDR2 YFSETQ. The CDR3 holds 13 amino acids from the cysteine to the phenylalanine. The DNA shown is the 39-base CDR3, in frame from base 1. Note on this clonotype: Which antigen it targets is not known. No qualities accompany the bases; no much larger clone lies one base away.

Libraries were prepared through PCR. Sequencing relied on an Illumina HiSeq 2500. TCR libraries were prepared with molecular barcoding, using unique molecular identifiers to normalize TCRbeta repertoire quantification. In TCRdb, the public reads were trimmed at Q25 with fastp and aligned with MiXCR, with productive beta chains retained. All rows with the same CDR3 protein become a single entry with the most common DNA and genes. Present in this sample are hundreds of thousands of distinct CDR3 sequences, roughly 33% of which were seen just once. The leading ten clones occupy more than 2% of the sample.

In this chain, TRBV5-1 is recombined with TRBJ2-2; a tentative D match to TRBD1 spans 6 bases. The receptor was isolated from a human donor who donated a stem cell graft to a child with aplastic anemia. Sequencing was performed on PBMCs from the stem cell graft donor, taken from the stem cell graft. The CDR3 corresponds to CASSGGFGGELFF. The DNA sequence is as follows: TGCGCCAGCAGCGGGGGCTTTGGCGGGGAGCTGTTTTTT.